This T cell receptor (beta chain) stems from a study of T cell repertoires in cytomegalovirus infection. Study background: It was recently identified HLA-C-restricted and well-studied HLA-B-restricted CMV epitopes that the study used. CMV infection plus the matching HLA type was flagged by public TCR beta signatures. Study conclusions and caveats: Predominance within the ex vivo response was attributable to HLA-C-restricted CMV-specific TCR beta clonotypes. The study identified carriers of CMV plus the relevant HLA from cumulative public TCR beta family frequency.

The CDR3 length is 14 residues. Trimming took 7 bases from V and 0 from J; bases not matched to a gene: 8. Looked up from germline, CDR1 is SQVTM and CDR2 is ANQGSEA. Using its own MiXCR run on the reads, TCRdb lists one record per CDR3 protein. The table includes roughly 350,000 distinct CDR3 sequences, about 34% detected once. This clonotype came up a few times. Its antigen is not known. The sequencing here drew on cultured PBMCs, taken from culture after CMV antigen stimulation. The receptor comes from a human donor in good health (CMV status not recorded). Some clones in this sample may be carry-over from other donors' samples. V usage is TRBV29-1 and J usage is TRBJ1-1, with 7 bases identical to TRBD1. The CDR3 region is CSAQSGTVNTEAFF. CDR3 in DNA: TGCAGCGCACAATCCGGGACAGTGAACACTGAAGCTTTCTTT.